This record looks at one T cell receptor beta chain sequence and its context. Its antigen is still unknown. The PCR had 60 Vbeta and 13 Jbeta primers. In the original processing: Tens of millions of unique TCR beta chains, roughly 11 million of them shared, were counted by a later analysis. Measured with immunoSEQ multiplex PCR; TCRdb has only the in-frame clones, and not every one. The V and J calls and clone size are taken from that table; D and trimming were inferred from the DNA. The repertoire has 110,000 to 150,000 clones, roughly 80% of them found once; the top ten carry 2.5% to 4%. The data originate from a study of cytomegalovirus exposure and HLA in healthy donors. Study-wide results and caveats: The classifier reportedly diagnosed cytomegalovirus status with high specificity and sensitivity. It was assumed in the presence/absence analyses that sequencing depth was roughly uniform across donors. Researchers counted roughly 160 TCR beta chains as cytomegalovirus-associated.

The material sequenced was PBMCs. The TCR was taken from a man in his forties in good health and CMV-seronegative.

DNA of the CDR3: TGCGCCAGCAGCCAGGACAGGGGGTACGGGGAGCTGTTTTTT. It codes for CASSQDRGYGELFF. V is TRBV4-3 and J is TRBJ2-2; 10 bases fit TRBD1. CDR1 and CDR2 (germline): LGHNA, YSLEER. V was pared by 3 bases and J by 7 bases, with 2 bases of the junction left unmatched. This CDR3 is built from 14 residues.